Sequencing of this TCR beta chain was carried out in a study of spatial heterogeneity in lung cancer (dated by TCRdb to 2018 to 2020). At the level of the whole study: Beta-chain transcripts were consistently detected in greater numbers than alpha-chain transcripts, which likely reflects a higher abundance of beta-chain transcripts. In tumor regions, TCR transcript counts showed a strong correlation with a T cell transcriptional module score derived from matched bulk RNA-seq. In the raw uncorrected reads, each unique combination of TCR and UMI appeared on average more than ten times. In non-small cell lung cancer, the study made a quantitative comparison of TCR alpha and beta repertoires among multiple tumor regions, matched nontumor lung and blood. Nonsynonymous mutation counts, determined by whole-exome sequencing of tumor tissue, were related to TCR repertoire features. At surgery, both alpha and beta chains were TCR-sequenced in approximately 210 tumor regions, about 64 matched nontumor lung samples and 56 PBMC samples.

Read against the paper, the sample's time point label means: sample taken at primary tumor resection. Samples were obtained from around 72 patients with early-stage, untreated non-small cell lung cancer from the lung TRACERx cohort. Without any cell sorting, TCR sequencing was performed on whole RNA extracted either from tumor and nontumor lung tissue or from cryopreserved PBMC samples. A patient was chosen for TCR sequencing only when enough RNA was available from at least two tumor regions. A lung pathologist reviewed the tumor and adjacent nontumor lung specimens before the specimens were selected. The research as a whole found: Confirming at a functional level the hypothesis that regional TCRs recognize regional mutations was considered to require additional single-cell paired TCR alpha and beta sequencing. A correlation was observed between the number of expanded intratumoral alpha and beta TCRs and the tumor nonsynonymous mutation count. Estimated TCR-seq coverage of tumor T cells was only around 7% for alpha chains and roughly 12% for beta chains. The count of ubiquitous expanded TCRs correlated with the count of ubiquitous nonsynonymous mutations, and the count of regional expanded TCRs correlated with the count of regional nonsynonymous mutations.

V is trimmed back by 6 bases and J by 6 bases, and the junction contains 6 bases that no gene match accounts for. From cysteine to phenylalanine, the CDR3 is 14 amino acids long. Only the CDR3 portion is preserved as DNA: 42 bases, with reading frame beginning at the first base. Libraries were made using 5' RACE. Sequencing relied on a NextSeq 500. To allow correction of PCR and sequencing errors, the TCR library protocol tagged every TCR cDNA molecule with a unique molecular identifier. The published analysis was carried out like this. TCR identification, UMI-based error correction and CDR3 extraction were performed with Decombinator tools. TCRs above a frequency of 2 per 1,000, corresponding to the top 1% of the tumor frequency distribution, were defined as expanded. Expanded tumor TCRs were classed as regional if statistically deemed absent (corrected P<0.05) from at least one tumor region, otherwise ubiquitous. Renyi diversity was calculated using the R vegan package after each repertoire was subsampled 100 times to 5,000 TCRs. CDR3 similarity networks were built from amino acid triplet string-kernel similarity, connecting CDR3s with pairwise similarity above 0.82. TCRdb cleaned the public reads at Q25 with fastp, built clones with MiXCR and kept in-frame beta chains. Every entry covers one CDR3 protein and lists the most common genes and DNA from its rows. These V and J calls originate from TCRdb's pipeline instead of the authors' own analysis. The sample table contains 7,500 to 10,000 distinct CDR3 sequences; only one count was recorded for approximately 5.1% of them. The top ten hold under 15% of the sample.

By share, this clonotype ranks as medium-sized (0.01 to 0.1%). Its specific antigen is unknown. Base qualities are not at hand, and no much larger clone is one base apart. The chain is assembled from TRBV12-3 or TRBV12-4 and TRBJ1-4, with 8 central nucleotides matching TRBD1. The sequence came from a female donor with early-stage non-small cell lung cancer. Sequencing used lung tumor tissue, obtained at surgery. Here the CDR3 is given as CASSSGGIYEKLFF. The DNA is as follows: TGTGCCAGCAGCTCAGGGGGCATCTATGAAAAACTGTTTTTT.